One and the same sample provided the 6 T cell receptor beta chains below, sequenced in a study of PD-L1 blockade in urothelial cancer. Clones were read by immunoSEQ multiplex PCR, and TCRdb kept only the in-frame ones, dropping some. The data hold tens of thousands of clones, with about nine tenths observed a single time. The sample in question was PBMCs, obtained around atezolizumab (anti-PD-L1) treatment. These receptors all come from a woman in her seventies with urothelial cancer.

The chain combines TRBV30 with TRBJ2-2; D perhaps matches TRBD2 (5 bases). Germline V CDR1 and CDR2: GTSNPN, SVGIG (reference sequence). The CDR3 is made up of 13 amino acids. Deletions cut 0 bases from V and 5 bases from J, with 7 bases between. The CDR3 DNA is TGTGCCTGGAGTGTAGGGAGAACCGGGGAGCTGTTTTTT. Translating it yields CAWSVGRTGELFF. The variable domain in full, with the rest retrieved from reference TRBV30 and TRBJ2-2, is SQTIHQWPATLVQPVGSPLSLECTVEGTSNPNLYWYRQAAGRGLQLLFYSVGIGQISSEVPQNLSASRPQDRQFILSSKKLLLSDSGFYLCAWSVGRTGELFFGEGSRLTVL.

This clone was found a few times. The V and J genes are TRBV6-5 and TRBJ1-6; the D is unclear. The CDR3 is made up of 16 amino acids. CDR1 and CDR2 from the germline V gene are MNHEY and SVGAGI. Trimming left V 3 bases short and J 12 bases short, with 21 bases between. CDR3 DNA: TGTGCCAGCAGTTATTCGATAGGAGGACGGAGGAGACCCCTCCACTTT. It is translated as CASSYSIGGRRRPLHF.

The V and J genes are TRBV6-5 and TRBJ1-2, with TRBD1 matching over 7 bases. V was clipped by 5 bases and J by 4 bases; unmatched bases: 10. Germline lookup yields CDR1 MNHEY and CDR2 SVGAGI. The CDR3 has 15 amino acids. The CDR3 DNA reads as TGTGCCAGCAGTCGCACAGGGGTAGGAGGCTATGGCTACACCTTC. It is translated as CASSRTGVGGYGYTF.

This sequence joins TRBV2 and TRBJ2-7, with TRBD1 matching 7 bases. The CDR3 is made up of 14 amino acids. Germline loops: CDR1 SNHLY, CDR2 FYNNEI. Trimming cost V 4 bases and J 3 bases; bases outside gene matches: 6. The CDR3 here is CASSGQGTDYEQYF. CDR3 in DNA: TGTGCCAGCAGTGGACAGGGTACGGACTACGAGCAGTACTTC.

About this clone: At one of its ends the junction is not consistent with the germline gene, which may arise from a read error. The chain couples TRBV28 to TRBJ2-7; 7 nucleotides align to TRBD1. CDR1 is MDHEN and CDR2 is SYDVKM in the germline V gene. The CDR3 extends over 11 amino acids. The CDR3 loop is CASSSSRDRHF. For the CDR3, the DNA is TGTGCCAGCAGTTCCTCTCGGGACAGACACTTC.

The chain has TRBV7-9 and TRBJ2-7; 10 positions agree with TRBD2. Germline CDR1 is SEHNR and CDR2 is FQNEAQ (reference sequence). The CDR3 has 14 residues. V was clipped by 4 bases and J by 2 bases; unmatched bases: 2. CDR3 protein: CASSSSGGAYEQYF. CDR3 DNA sequence: TGTGCCAGCAGCTCAAGCGGGGGGGCCTACGAGCAGTACTTC.